These 5 T cell receptor beta chains originate from one sample sequenced in a study of graft-versus-host responses after intestinal transplantation. These receptors are not linked to any known antigen. Profiling relied on immunoSEQ multiplex PCR, and the TCRdb table lists in-frame clones only, not all of them. The sample contains about 100,000 clones, about 88% of which appear only once. The specimen was unstimulated CD4+ T cells sorted from spleen or lymph node cells, collected before transplant. These receptors were taken from a human donor who was the organ donor for an intestinal transplant.

The chain carries TRBV6-5 and TRBJ1-6, with D possibly being TRBD1 (5 bases). V lost 8 bases and J 8 bases, leaving 13 bases between the germline ends. Germline loops: CDR1 MNHEY, CDR2 SVGAGI. This CDR3 has 13 residues. The CDR3 nucleotides read TGTGCCAGCCAGGCAACCAGGGATTCACCCCTCCACTTT. It translates to CASQATRDSPLHF.

The V call is TRBV6-5, the J call TRBJ1-1; 7 nucleotides line up with TRBD1. Per the germline V gene, CDR1 is MNHEY and CDR2 is SVGAGI. The CDR3 loop spans 16 amino acids. The V and J ends lost 4 bases and 6 bases, in that order; junction bases with no gene match: 14. The CDR3 nucleotides are TGTGCCAGCAGTTCTAACCGAAGACAGGGAAGGCCTGAAGCTTTCTTT. Translation gives CASSSNRRQGRPEAFF.

This clone appeared once. V gene TRBV6-5 combines with J gene TRBJ2-1; 10 nucleotides line up with TRBD2. The CDR3 has 14 residues. Germline loops: CDR1 MNHEY, CDR2 SVGAGI. After removal of 9 bases from V and 3 bases from J, the junction contained 5 bases not matched to a gene. CDR3 residues: CASTWTSGYNEQFF. CDR3 nucleotide sequence: TGTGCCAGTACTTGGACTAGCGGCTACAATGAGCAGTTCTTC.

V usage is TRBV5-1 and J usage is TRBJ2-5; 10 bases are a match to TRBD2. CDR1 and CDR2 (germline): SGHRS, YFSETQ. CDR3 size: 15 residues. V was clipped by 9 bases and J by 4 bases; unmatched bases: 12. The CDR3 sequence: CATAPLAGVGETQYF. The DNA for the CDR3 is TGCGCCACCGCCCCCCTAGCGGGGGTGGGAGAGACCCAGTACTTC. Variable domain in full (rest from reference TRBV5-1 and TRBJ2-5): KAGVTQTPRYLIKTRGQQVTLSCSPISGHRSVSWYQQTPGQGLQFLFEYFSETQRNKGNFPGRFSGRQFSNSRSEMNVSTLELGDSALYLCATAPLAGVGETQYFGPGTRLLVL.

This chain connects TRBV28 to TRBJ1-1; D call uncertain. The CDR3 covers 12 residues. Trimming took off 9 bases at V and 7 bases at J, with 15 bases between the two ends. Germline V gene sequence: CDR1 MDHEN, CDR2 SYDVKM. CDR3 coding DNA: TGTGCCAGTCCCACCCGGGAGGGTGAAGCTTTCTTT. Translating it yields CASPTREGEAFF.